The 27 T cell receptor beta chains below were found in one sample sequenced in a study of blood T cell repertoires in COVID-19. Method: immunoSEQ multiplex PCR; TCRdb's copy keeps in-frame clones and lacks some. The sample includes under 100,000 clones, about 85% of them seen just once. The sequencing sample was made of peripheral blood. These receptor sequences come from a woman aged 70-85 years with active or convalescent COVID-19.

The chain links TRBV6-2 or TRBV6-3 to TRBJ2-5; a weak D match, TRBD1 (8 bases). The germline gives CDR1 MNHEY, CDR2 SVGEGT. The V end was cut by 1 base, the J end by 2 bases, with 17 bases between. This CDR3 region has 17 residues. This chain's CDR3 is CASSYLAGQGGQETQYF. CDR3 in DNA: TGTGCCAGCAGTTACTTAGCTGGACAGGGAGGGCAAGAGACCCAGTACTTC.

This clone occurred a few times. This chain links TRBV18 with TRBJ2-2, with D unclear. CDR3 length equals 13 residues. Trimming took 2 bases from V and 10 from J, leaving 11 bases between them. The germline V gene encodes CDR1 KGHSH and CDR2 LQKENI. Here the CDR3 DNA reads TGTGCCAGCTCACCAATAACGCAGGCGGAGCTGTTTTTT. Encoded protein: CASSPITQAELFF.

The chain carries TRBV2 and TRBJ2-3, with a tentative D call TRBD1 (5 bases). This CDR3 contains 14 residues. The V end lost 5 bases, the J end lost 5 bases, and 14 bases lay between the germline ends. Looked up from germline, CDR1 is SNHLY and CDR2 is FYNNEI. The CDR3 region is CASSPLRAGDTQYF. The CDR3 DNA follows: TGTGCCAGCAGTCCTCTCAGGGCCGGAGATACGCAGTATTTT.

This sequence joins TRBV6-5 and TRBJ1-5, with 7 bases fitting TRBD1. Germline assignment: CDR1 MNHEY and CDR2 SVGAGI. V gave up 6 bases and J gave up 7 bases; unmatched junction bases: 6. This CDR3 is 13 amino acids long. The DNA for the CDR3 is TGTGCCAGCAGAAGAGGGGGCGGGCAGCCCCAGCATTTT. Amino acid sequence: CASRRGGGQPQHF.

This clone was detected a few times. The chain uses TRBV5-1 and TRBJ2-2, with D unresolved. Germline CDR1 and CDR2: SGHRS and YFSETQ. V dropped 4 bases and J dropped 6 bases, with 16 bases sitting between them. The CDR3 consists of 15 residues. CDR3: CASSPYDGRAGELFF. The CDR3 region has the DNA TGCGCCAGCAGCCCATACGACGGTCGGGCCGGGGAGCTGTTTTTT.

J is TRBJ2-3 and V is TRBV2; 12 bases map to TRBD1. The J segment lost 5 bases and the V segment lost 4 bases, leaving 7 bases of the junction unmatched. The CDR3 runs 16 residues. Germline CDR1 reads SNHLY; CDR2 reads FYNNEI. For the CDR3, the DNA is TGTGCCAGCAGTGTGGCGGGACAGGGGGCAGGAGATACGCAGTATTTT. Its protein product is CASSVAGQGAGDTQYF.

The chain couples TRBV11-3 to TRBJ2-1, with 8 bases identical to TRBD1. Trimming cost V 4 bases and J 7 bases; bases outside gene matches: 12. Germline V gene data show CDR1 as SGHNT and CDR2 as YENEEA. The CDR3 contains 16 residues. CDR3 nucleotide sequence: TGTGCCAGCAGCTCCCATGGGACAGGAGTTTTTAATGAGCAGTTCTTC. As protein: CASSSHGTGVFNEQFF.

This rearrangement joins TRBV3-1 (or the pseudogene TRBV3-2) to TRBJ2-3, with 8 bases lining up with TRBD2. The CDR3 totals 15 residues. The V gene end was trimmed by 4 bases and the J gene end by 1 base; junction bases not matched to a gene: 4. Germline-derived CDR1 and CDR2 are LGHDT and YNNKEL (reference sequence). CDR3 protein: CASSPTSERTDTQYF. DNA for the CDR3: TGTGCCAGCAGCCCGACTAGCGAACGCACAGATACGCAGTATTTT.

This rearrangement joins TRBV5-1 to TRBJ1-3, with D maybe TRBD1 (6 bases). This CDR3 is 15 amino acids long. The germline gives CDR1 SGHRS, CDR2 YFSETQ. V was pared by 3 bases and J by 0 bases, with 10 bases between. The CDR3, as DNA: TGCGCCAGCAGCTCCGGGACAATCTCTGGAAACACCATATATTTT. This sequence encodes CASSSGTISGNTIYF.

For the CDR3, the DNA is TGTGCCAGCAGCCCCTGGGGGCCTGGACAGGGGAGGATAGGGCCCCAGCATTTT. Encoded protein: CASSPWGPGQGRIGPQHF. The J gene is TRBJ1-5, the V gene TRBV7-2; 9 bases agree with TRBD1. The CDR3 extends over 18 amino acids. Germline CDR1 SGHTA, CDR2 FQGNSA. V lost 5 bases and J lost 9; bases outside the gene matches: 20.

The CDR3 sequence: CASSLGDRGQGYGYTF. As DNA, the CDR3 is TGTGCCAGCAGTTTAGGGGACAGGGGTCAGGGCTATGGCTACACCTTC. The V call is TRBV28, the J call TRBJ1-2, with 10 bases fitting TRBD1. Germline loops: CDR1 MDHEN, CDR2 SYDVKM. This CDR3 region has 16 residues. Unmatched junction bases numbered 7, after V lost 2 bases and J lost 4 bases.

The J gene is TRBJ2-5, the V gene TRBV5-1; 10 bases map to TRBD2. The V gene's germline CDR1 is SGHRS and CDR2 YFSETQ. The junction had 11 bases not matched to a gene; V was cut back by 2 bases and J by 7 bases. The CDR3 runs to 16 residues. The CDR3 DNA sequence: TGCGCCAGCAGCTTAAGCCCCAGCGGGGGGGTCTCGACCCAGTACTTC. Protein product: CASSLSPSGGVSTQYF.

This chain joins TRBV11-2 and TRBJ2-1; 8 bases align to TRBD1. The CDR3 length is 18 residues. Trimming removed 1 base from V and 2 bases from J; junction bases left unmatched: 10. Germline V gene data show CDR1 as SGHAT and CDR2 as FQNNGV. The DNA for the CDR3 is TGTGCCAGCAGCTTAGGCGGGTGGACAGGGAAGGCCTACAATGAGCAGTTCTTC. Residues: CASSLGGWTGKAYNEQFF. Supplemented by reference TRBV11-2 and TRBJ2-1, the full variable domain reads EAGVAQSPRYKIIEKRQSVAFWCNPISGHATLYWYQQILGQGPKLLIQFQNNGVVDDSQLPKDRFSAERLKGVDSTLKIQPAKLEDSAVYLCASSLGGWTGKAYNEQFFGPGTRLTVL.

The rearrangement uses TRBV5-1 and TRBJ2-3; maybe TRBD1 (6 bases). Looked up from germline, CDR1 is SGHRS and CDR2 is YFSETQ. CDR3 length: 14 amino acids. V lost 3 bases and J lost 0, with 8 bases in between. CDR3 sequence reads: CASSSTGSTDTQYF. CDR3 nucleotide sequence: TGCGCCAGCAGCTCGACAGGCAGCACAGATACGCAGTATTTT.

The J gene is TRBJ1-2, the V gene TRBV19, with D hard to call. The germline CDR1 and CDR2 sequences are LNHDA and SQIVND (reference sequence). The germline V and J ends were trimmed by 0 bases and 4 bases, with 6 bases remaining between them. The CDR3 has 13 amino acids. The CDR3 DNA follows: TGTGCCAGTAGTATAGAGGCAGGCTATGGCTACACCTTC. Amino acid sequence: CASSIEAGYGYTF.

The chain uses TRBV6-1 and TRBJ2-2; a weak D match, TRBD1 (6 bases). V was trimmed by 6 bases and J by 5 bases, leaving 16 bases between them. The germline V gene encodes CDR1 MNHNS and CDR2 SASEGT. This CDR3 spans 15 amino acids. The CDR3 here is CASSRDNPQTGELFF. As DNA, the CDR3 is TGTGCCAGCAGCCGGGACAACCCGCAGACCGGGGAGCTGTTTTTT.

This sequence joins TRBV4-1 and TRBJ2-1; 8 bases align to TRBD1. Germline CDR1 reads MGHRA; CDR2 reads YSYEKL. V was pared by 0 bases and J by 8 bases, with 6 bases of the junction left unmatched. CDR3 length: 15 amino acids. The CDR3 nucleotides are TGCGCCAGCAGCCAAGATTGGCAGGGGGCTGATGAGCAGTTCTTC. Protein sequence: CASSQDWQGADEQFF.

The J gene is TRBJ1-5, the V gene TRBV28, with D perhaps TRBD1 (5 bases). CDR1 is MDHEN and CDR2 is SYDVKM in the germline V gene. Trimming pared 3 bases from V and 4 bases from J, leaving 13 bases between. This CDR3 contains 15 residues. Here the CDR3 reads CASSLGGERNQPQHF. Written as DNA, the CDR3 is TGTGCCAGCAGTTTGGGGGGGGAGCGAAATCAGCCCCAGCATTTT. Variable domain in full (rest from reference TRBV28 and TRBJ1-5): DVKVTQSSRYLVKRTGEKVFLECVQDMDHENMFWYRQDPGLGLRLIYFSYDVKMKEKGDIPEGYSVSREKKERFSLILESASTNQTSMYLCASSLGGERNQPQHFGDGTRLSIL.

This clone has more than one count but fewer than ten. The V gene is TRBV7-2, the J gene TRBJ1-6, with TRBD1 as a possible D gene (5 bases). V dropped 1 base and J dropped 9 bases, with 10 bases sitting between them. Germline loops: CDR1 SGHTA, CDR2 FQGNSA. CDR3 size: 14 residues. In DNA form, the CDR3 reads TGTGCCAGCAGCTTAGGGACATTGGGTTCACCCCTCCACTTT. As protein: CASSLGTLGSPLHF.

This clone appeared a few times. This rearrangement joins TRBV7-5 to TRBJ1-5. TRBV7-5 is a listed pseudogene. This CDR3 is 16 amino acids long. For the CDR3, the DNA is TGTGCCAGAAGCCATACCCGAGCGGAGGGGAATCAGCCCCAGCATTTT. It translates to CARSHTRAEGNQPQHF.

This clone was counted a few times. This sequence joins TRBV6-6 and TRBJ1-1, with a possible D match to TRBD1 (5 bases). CDR3 length: 16 residues. Between the trimmed V and J ends, which lost 0 bases and 0 bases, there was a span of 11 bases. The germline CDR1 and CDR2 sequences are MNHNY and SVGAGI (reference sequence). The CDR3 DNA follows: TGTGCCAGCAGTTACTCGGCAGGGAACATGAACACTGAAGCTTTCTTT. The encoded protein is CASSYSAGNMNTEAFF.

The chain is built from TRBV5-4 and TRBJ1-1, with a weak D call TRBD1 (6 bases). V lost 4 bases, J lost 4 bases, and 17 bases lay in between. Germline CDR1 is SGHNT and CDR2 is YYREEE (reference sequence). This CDR3 is 15 amino acids long. In nucleotides, the CDR3 is TGTGCCAGCAGCACAAAACAGGGAGTTGTCACTGAAGCTTTCTTT. It is translated as CASSTKQGVVTEAFF.

Here the CDR3 DNA reads TGTGCCAGCAGTCCCCGGGTGGGGGGTTGGACTGAAGCTTTCTTT. As protein: CASSPRVGGWTEAFF. The V call is TRBV27, the J call TRBJ1-1, with TRBD1 as a possible D gene (5 bases). Germline V gene data show CDR1 as MNHEY and CDR2 as SMNVEV (reference sequence). Trimming cost V 5 bases and J 5 bases, with 18 bases left between them. This CDR3 is built from 15 residues.

This clone was detected once. The chain links TRBV3-1 (or the pseudogene TRBV3-2) to TRBJ2-5; 11 nucleotides agree with TRBD1. This CDR3 has 16 amino acids. Germline V gene sequence: CDR1 LGHDT, CDR2 YNNKEL (reference sequence). After removal of 6 bases from V and 5 bases from J, the junction contained 11 bases not matched to a gene. The CDR3 bases are TGTGCCAGCAGACCTATTCCCGGGACAGGGGGGGAGACCCAGTACTTC. Its protein product is CASRPIPGTGGETQYF.

The chain is built from TRBV7-2 and TRBJ1-1, with unresolved D. CDR1 and CDR2 (germline): SGHTA, FQGNSA. The CDR3 spans 14 residues. V dropped 7 bases and J dropped 3 bases, with 15 bases sitting between them. The CDR3 sequence: CASTYFEGHTEAFF. The DNA for the CDR3 is TGTGCCAGCACCTACTTCGAGGGTCACACTGAAGCTTTCTTT. Based on the CDR3 plus reference TRBV7-2 and TRBJ1-1, the full variable domain is GAGVSQSPSNKVTEKGKDVELRCDPISGHTALYWYRQSLGQGLEFLIYFQGNSAPDKSGLPSDRFSAERTGGSVSTLTIQRTQQEDSAVYLCASTYFEGHTEAFFGQGTRLTVV.

This clone occurred once. The chain employs TRBV6-5 and TRBJ2-7; D not resolved. Germline assignment: CDR1 MNHEY and CDR2 SVGAGI. This CDR3 has 13 residues. V lost 8 bases, J lost 4 bases, and 15 bases lay in between. CDR3 nucleotide sequence: TGTGCCAGCCGCTATGGAGCAGATTACGAGCAGTACTTC. It yields the protein CASRYGADYEQYF.

The chain carries TRBV5-6 and TRBJ2-4; 7 positions agree with TRBD1. The junction had 7 bases not matched to a gene; V was cut back by 2 bases and J by 5 bases. Germline lookup yields CDR1 SGHDT and CDR2 YYEEEE. CDR3 length: 15 residues. CDR3: CASSLRQGLQNIQYF. The CDR3 nucleotides are TGTGCCAGCAGCTTACGACAGGGTTTGCAAAACATTCAGTACTTC.